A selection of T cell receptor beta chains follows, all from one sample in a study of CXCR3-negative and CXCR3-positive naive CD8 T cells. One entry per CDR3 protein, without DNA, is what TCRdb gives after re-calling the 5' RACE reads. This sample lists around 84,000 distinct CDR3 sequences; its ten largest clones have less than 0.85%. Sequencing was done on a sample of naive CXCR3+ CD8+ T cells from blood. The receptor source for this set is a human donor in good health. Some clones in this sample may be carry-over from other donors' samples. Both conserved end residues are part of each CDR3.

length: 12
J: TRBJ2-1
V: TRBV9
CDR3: CASSVVRNEQFF

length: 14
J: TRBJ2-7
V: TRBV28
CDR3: CASSPPGDGYEQYF

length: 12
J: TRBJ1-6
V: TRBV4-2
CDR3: CASSQGDSPLHF

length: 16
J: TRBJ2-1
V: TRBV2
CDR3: CASTDPGTGSYNEQFF

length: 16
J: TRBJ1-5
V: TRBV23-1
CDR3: CASSQPFIGDNQPQHF

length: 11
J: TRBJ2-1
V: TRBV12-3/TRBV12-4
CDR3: CATGSYNEQFF

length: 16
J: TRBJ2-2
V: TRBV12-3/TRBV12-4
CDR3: CASSLKRQGNTGELFF

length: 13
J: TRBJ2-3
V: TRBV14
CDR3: CASNAGGADTQYF

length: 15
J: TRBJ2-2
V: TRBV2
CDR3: CASSPSVGYTGELFF

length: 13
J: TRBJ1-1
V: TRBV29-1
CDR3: CSVDHRGYTEAFF

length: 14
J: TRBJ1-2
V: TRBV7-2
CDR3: CASSLTGSFYGYAF

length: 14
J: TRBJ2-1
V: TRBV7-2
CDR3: CASSPGLGFDEQFF

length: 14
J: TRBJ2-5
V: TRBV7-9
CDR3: CASSLARQGETQYF

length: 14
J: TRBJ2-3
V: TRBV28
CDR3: CASSFWVGLDTQYF

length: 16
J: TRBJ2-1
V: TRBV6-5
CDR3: CASSQIGGGVYNEQFF

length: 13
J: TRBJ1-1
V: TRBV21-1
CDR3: CASNNRGYTEAFF

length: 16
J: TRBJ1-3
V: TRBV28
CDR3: CASSFFRAHSGNTIYF

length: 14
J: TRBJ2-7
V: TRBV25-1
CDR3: CASSGDRGRHEQYF

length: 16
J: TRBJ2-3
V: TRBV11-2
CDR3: CASRPFEGGPRDTQYF

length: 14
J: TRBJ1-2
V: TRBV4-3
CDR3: CASSHPRDRRGYTF

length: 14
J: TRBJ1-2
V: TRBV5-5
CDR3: CASSQGTGGYGYTF

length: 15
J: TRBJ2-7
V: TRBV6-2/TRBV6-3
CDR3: CASSPSGTGAYEQYF

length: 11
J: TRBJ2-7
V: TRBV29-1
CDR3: CSVVGSGEQYF

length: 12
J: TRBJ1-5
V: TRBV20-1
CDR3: CSAAEGRGPQHF

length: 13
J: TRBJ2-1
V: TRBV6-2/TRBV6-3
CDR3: CASSPGQYNEQFF

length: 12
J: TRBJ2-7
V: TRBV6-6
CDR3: CASSFGSYEQYF

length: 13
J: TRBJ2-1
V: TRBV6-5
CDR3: CASRSGMDIEQFF

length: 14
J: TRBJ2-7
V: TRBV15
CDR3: CATSSGRTGYEQYF

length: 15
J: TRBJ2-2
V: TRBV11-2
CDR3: CASSLVGQGAGELFF

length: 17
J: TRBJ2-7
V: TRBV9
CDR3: CASSVGSLLVDRYEQYF

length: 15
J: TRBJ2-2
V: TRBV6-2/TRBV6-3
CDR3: CASTTGGLDTGELFF

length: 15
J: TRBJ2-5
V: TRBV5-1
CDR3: CASSRTGGFGETQYF

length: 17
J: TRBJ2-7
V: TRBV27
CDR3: CASSPQNQGRSSYEQYF